This is a list of T cell receptor beta chains from one sample in a study of OX40 agonist ivuxolimab in advanced cancers. Sequencing was performed with immunoSEQ multiplex PCR; in TCRdb, only in-frame clones are kept and a portion is missing. The sample shows 70,000 to 90,000 clones, roughly 89% of them seen only once. Sequenced here: CD4+ or CD8+ T cells sorted from blood, sampled in a trial of the OX40 agonist ivuxolimab. These receptors came from an adult with an advanced solid tumor such as melanoma, head and neck, liver or kidney cancer. Both conserved end residues are part of each CDR3. A D gene is named only where the DNA matches it firmly. Expanded clones are given a class, and other clones once, few, many or no size at all.

TRBJ2-3 TRBD1 TRBV15 NA TGTGCCACCAGCAGGGACTCCCCCGGGACAGGGCGCCCAGATACGCAGTATTTT CATSRDSPGTGRPDTQYF
TRBJ2-6 NA TRBV5-1 NA TGCGCCAGCAGCTTCTTCCGGGGGCCGAGCTCTGGGGCCAACGTCCTGACTTTC CASSFFRGPSSGANVLTF
TRBJ2-1 NA TRBV7-9 NA TGTGCCAGCAGCTTAGACAGTCCTCAGTTCTTC CASSLDSPQFF
TRBJ1-5 NA TRBV30 NA TGTGCCTGGAGTGTTGAGGACAATCAGCCCCAGCATTTT CAWSVEDNQPQHF
TRBJ2-1 NA TRBV6-5 NA TGTGCCAGCAGCAACCAGGCTAGCTCCTACAATGAGCAGTTCTTC CASSNQASSYNEQFF
TRBJ1-2 NA TRBV4-2 NA TGTGCCAGCAGCCCAACAACCCAGGGCGGCTATGGCTACACCTTC CASSPTTQGGYGYTF
TRBJ1-5 TRBD1 TRBV5-6 NA TGTGCCAGCAGCTTTTCTCAGGGGGCAGTAAATCAGCCCCAGCATTTT CASSFSQGAVNQPQHF
TRBJ2-7 NA TRBV15 NA TGTGCCACCAGCAGAGATTTGGGACATAGACACGAGCAGTACTTC CATSRDLGHRHEQYF
TRBJ2-1 NA TRBV2 NA TGTGCCAGCAGTGTCCTAGCCTCCAATGAGCAGTTCTTC CASSVLASNEQFF
TRBJ1-5 TRBD1 TRBV7-8 NA TGTGCCAGCAGCAGCCCGGGACAGGGGATTCATCAGCCCCAGCATTTT CASSSPGQGIHQPQHF
TRBJ1-2 NA TRBV6-5 once TGTGCCAGCAGTTACTACGAAGGGGCATCTGGCTACACCTTC CASSYYEGASGYTF
TRBJ2-1 TRBD2 TRBV9 NA TGTGCCAGCAACCCGACTAGCGGTCTGTACAATGAGCAGTTCTTC CASNPTSGLYNEQFF
TRBJ1-6 NA TRBV27 NA TGTGCCAGCAGAGAGCTGTACAGCTCCTATAATTCACCCCTCCACTTT CASRELYSSYNSPLHF
TRBJ1-6 NA TRBV30 NA TGTGCCTGGAGTAAGGGATTAGATTCACCCCTCCACTTT CAWSKGLDSPLHF
TRBJ2-5 NA TRBV25-1 NA TGTGCCAGCAGTGAATTAGAGACCCAGTACTTC CASSELETQYF
TRBJ1-5 NA TRBV9 NA TGTGCCAGCAGCGCCGGGGGGGGCAATCAGCCCCAGCATTTT CASSAGGGNQPQHF
TRBJ1-1 NA TRBV6-6 NA TGTGCCAGCAGTCCTGACAGGGAAGCTTTCTTT CASSPDREAFF
TRBJ1-6 NA TRBV9 few TGTGCCAGCAGCGTAGGTGATGGGAACCTCTATTCACCCCTCCACTTT CASSVGDGNLYSPLHF
TRBJ2-7 NA TRBV6-5 NA TGTGCCAGCAGGAGCTCCTACGAGCAGTACTTC CASRSSYEQYF
TRBJ1-1 NA TRBV30 few TGTGCCTGGAGTGTCCTAGGATTTGAAGCTTTCTTT CAWSVLGFEAFF
TRBJ1-5 NA TRBV27 NA TGTGCCAGCAGACCCCTTGGCAATCAGCCCCAGCATTTT CASRPLGNQPQHF
TRBJ2-6 NA TRBV6-5 NA TGTGCCAGCGGTTGGGGTTCGCATGGGGCCAACGTCCTGACTTTC CASGWGSHGANVLTF
TRBJ1-1 NA TRBV6-6 NA TGTGCCAGCAGTTCCAGGACAGCAGTGAACACTGAAGCTTTCTTT CASSSRTAVNTEAFF
TRBJ1-2 NA TRBV20-1 NA TGCAGTGCTAGGGCTCATGGCTACACCTTC CSARAHGYTF
TRBJ2-5 NA TRBV6-5 NA TGTGCCAGCAGTTACGGGGGGGAGACCCAGTACTTC CASSYGGETQYF
TRBJ2-2 NA TRBV28 NA TGTGCCAGCACCCTACGGGCTAGAAGGGACACCGGGGAGCTGTTTTTT CASTLRARRDTGELFF
TRBJ2-5 NA TRBV9 NA TGTGCCAGCAGCGTAGGCCAAGAGACCCAGTACTTC CASSVGQETQYF